These 29 T cell receptor beta chains share one sample of origin, sequenced in a study of regulatory T cells in long-lasting Graves disease (dated by TCRdb to 2020 to 2023). Library creation used multiplex PCR. The sample was run on an Illumina HiSeq 4000. To build TCR beta libraries, CDR3 regions were amplified by Arm-PCR using iRepertoire HTBI primers. TCRdb applied fastp at Q25 and MiXCR to the public reads, then kept only in-frame beta chains. When rows share a CDR3 protein, they turn into one entry using the most common DNA and genes. The sample profile shows fewer than 650,000 distinct CDR3 sequences; around 15% of them were found once. The top ten clonotypes cover 12% of the sample. In light of the paper, this sample's time point label describes: newly diagnosed GD, antithyroid drugs for less than 3 months. RNA was extracted from PBMCs in TRIzol for both TCR sequencing and RNA sequencing. These data were also reused for a study on T cells in Graves' hyperthyroidism and ophthalmopathy.

The sequenced sample was peripheral blood mononuclear cells (PBMCs), obtained at new diagnosis, from a patient treated with antithyroid drugs. The receptors shown here come from a man younger than 35 with Graves disease. Donor details come from another sample of the same person, matched by shared clones.

The V gene is TRBV5-1, the J gene TRBJ1-4; 9 bases map to TRBD1. The germline CDR1 and CDR2 sequences are SGHRS and YFSETQ. The CDR3 sequence is 15 residues long. J gave up 4 bases and V 4 bases, and 5 bases lay outside the gene matches. CDR3 DNA: TGCGCCAGCAGCCCACAGGGGGCGGATAATGAAAAACTGTTTTTT. This translates into CASSPQGADNEKLFF. Looking up the rest from reference TRBV5-1 and TRBJ1-4 gives the full variable domain: KAGVTQTPRYLIKTRGQQVTLSCSPISGHRSVSWYQQTPGQGLQFLFEYFSETQRNKGNFPGRFSGRQFSNSRSEMNVSTLELGDSALYLCASSPQGADNEKLFFGSGTQLSVL.

CDR3 sequence reads: CATSGSSQSARDEQFF. The CDR3 region has the DNA TGTGCCACCAGTGGCTCTAGTCAATCCGCGCGGGATGAGCAGTTCTTC. V and J are TRBV24-1 and TRBJ2-1; D perhaps matches TRBD2 (5 bases). From germline, CDR1 is KGHDR and CDR2 SFDVKD. The CDR3 loop spans 16 amino acids. V dropped 5 bases and J dropped 8 bases, with 21 bases sitting between them.

This clonotype has a count of ten or more. The chain combines TRBV11-2 with TRBJ1-5; a weak D match, TRBD1 (5 bases). The CDR3 covers 16 residues. In germline, CDR1 is SGHAT, CDR2 FQNNGV. Trimming removed 2 bases from V and 3 bases from J, with 14 bases in between. The CDR3 reads CASSLTQGIVNQPQHF. The CDR3 region has the DNA TGTGCCAGCAGCTTAACGCAGGGAATAGTCAATCAGCCCCAGCATTTT.

In its sample, this clonotype was seen many times. The chain links TRBV28 to TRBJ1-2; D may be TRBD1 (5 bases). Trimming took off 9 bases at V and 0 bases at J, with 11 bases between the two ends. Germline V gene sequence: CDR1 MDHEN, CDR2 SYDVKM. The length of the CDR3 is 13 residues. CDR3 bases: TGTGCCAGTAAGCCGGGACCTAACTATGGCTACACCTTC. It translates to CASKPGPNYGYTF.

The table lists this clonotype with a few counts. The rearrangement joins TRBV29-1 to TRBJ1-1, with 7 bases fitting TRBD1. The CDR3 has 14 residues. Per the germline V gene, CDR1 is SQVTM and CDR2 is ANQGSEA. Trimming took 7 bases from V and 7 from J; bases not matched to a gene: 15. The chain's CDR3 is CSAQMDRITNEAFF. DNA for the CDR3: TGCAGCGCTCAAATGGACAGGATCACAAATGAAGCTTTCTTT.

This clonotype was seen many times. V is TRBV15 and J is TRBJ2-7; 8 nucleotides match TRBD2. CDR3 length: 13 amino acids. Germline V gene sequence: CDR1 LNHNV, CDR2 YYDKDF (reference sequence). The J segment lost 1 base and the V segment lost 6 bases, leaving 2 bases of the junction unmatched. The CDR3: CATRGLASYEQYF. CDR3 in DNA: TGTGCCACCAGAGGACTAGCTTCCTACGAGCAGTACTTC.

The table lists this clonotype with many counts. The chain links TRBV27 to TRBJ2-7, with TRBD2 identical over 7 bases. Per germline, CDR1 MNHEY and CDR2 SMNVEV (reference sequence). V shed 6 bases and J 7 bases; nucleotides not matched to a gene: 12. The CDR3 sequence is 14 residues long. CDR3 residues: CASRTLGGAGEQYF. CDR3 in DNA: TGTGCCAGCAGAACACTGGGAGGGGCTGGGGAGCAGTACTTC.

V gene TRBV6-1 combines with J gene TRBJ2-7, with D perhaps matching TRBD2 (5 bases). CDR1 and CDR2 from the germline V gene are MNHNS and SASEGT. This CDR3 has 15 amino acids. Trimming left V 5 bases short and J 5 bases short, with 19 bases between. This CDR3 is CASSPTSTIPDEQYF. The CDR3, as DNA: TGTGCCAGCAGTCCCACCTCGACTATCCCGGACGAGCAGTACTTC.

This clonotype was picked up many times. The chain links TRBV30 to TRBJ1-5; TRBD1 agrees at 8 bases. The CDR3 covers 15 residues. From germline, CDR1 is GTSNPN and CDR2 SVGIG (reference sequence). The J segment lost 3 bases and the V segment lost 2 bases, leaving 6 bases of the junction unmatched. CDR3 bases: TGTGCCTGGAGTATGAGGGGACAGGTCAATCAGCCCCAGCATTTT. This gives the protein CAWSMRGQVNQPQHF.

The rearrangement joins TRBV9 to TRBJ1-6; D is ambiguous. V was shortened by 4 bases and J by 8 bases, with 13 bases between the two germline ends. The germline V gene has CDR1 SGDLS and CDR2 YYNGEE. The CDR3 extends over 14 amino acids. The DNA of the CDR3 is TGTGCCAGCAGCATGGGTAACGCGGATTCACCCCTCCACTTT. Its translation: CASSMGNADSPLHF.

The table lists this clonotype with a few counts. The genes are TRBV10-3 and TRBJ1-2, with a weak D call TRBD1 (5 bases). This CDR3 comprises 14 residues. The V end lost 9 bases, the J end lost 0 bases, and 14 bases lay between the germline ends. The germline V gene encodes CDR1 ENHRY and CDR2 SYGVKD. The CDR3 coding sequence is TGTGCCATTCAGGGTGGTGCAACTAACTATGGCTACACCTTC. The encoded protein is CAIQGGATNYGYTF.

This clonotype was counted between two and nine times. J is TRBJ2-1 and V is TRBV7-9, with TRBD1 as a possible D gene (6 bases). V was pared by 0 bases and J by 2 bases, with 11 bases between. CDR3 length equals 16 residues. In germline, CDR1 is SEHNR, CDR2 FQNEAQ (reference sequence). CDR3 nucleotides: TGTGCCAGCAGCTTAGCGTTGGCAGGGGCCTACAATGAGCAGTTCTTC. This encodes CASSLALAGAYNEQFF.

The chain has TRBV11-2 and TRBJ2-4; 9 bases map to TRBD1. Germline lookup yields CDR1 SGHAT and CDR2 FQNNGV. This CDR3 spans 16 amino acids. The V and J ends lost 3 bases and 5 bases, in that order; junction bases with no gene match: 8. CDR3 in DNA: TGTGCCAGCAGCTTGGTCGGGGACAGGGCTCAAAACATTCAGTACTTC. This encodes CASSLVGDRAQNIQYF.

The table lists this clonotype with many counts. This chain uses TRBV7-9 with TRBJ2-3, with no clear D. Trimming removed 5 bases at V and 0 bases at J, with 9 bases between. Germline V lookup: CDR1 SEHNR, CDR2 FQNEAQ (reference sequence). The CDR3 totals 14 residues. CDR3 protein: CASSQSSSTDTQYF. CDR3 bases: TGTGCCAGCAGCCAAAGTTCTAGCACAGATACGCAGTATTTT.

In this sample, this clonotype turned up many times. The chain couples TRBV2 to TRBJ2-7; 11 bases match TRBD1. The CDR3 is 14 residues long. Per germline, CDR1 SNHLY and CDR2 FYNNEI. V was pared by 7 bases and J by 7 bases, with 9 bases of the junction left unmatched. The CDR3 DNA follows: TGTGCCAGCAAACAGGACAGGGGGCTAGGGGAGCAGTACTTC. It is translated as CASKQDRGLGEQYF.

The sample holds many counts of this clonotype. V is TRBV11-1 and J is TRBJ2-7; 12 nucleotides line up with TRBD2. V trimming: 3 bases; J trimming: 3 bases; junction bases outside the gene matches: 3. The CDR3 runs to 15 residues. Looked up from germline, CDR1 is SGHAT and CDR2 is FQDESV (reference sequence). CDR3 sequence (DNA): TGTGCCAGCAGCTTCAGACTAGCGGGAGTCTACGAGCAGTACTTC. Protein: CASSFRLAGVYEQYF.

As concerns this clonotype: An end of the junction differs from the germline gene, which may be a read error. The J gene is TRBJ1-6, the V gene TRBV19, with D uncertain. The CDR3 has 13 residues. The germline CDR1 and CDR2 sequences are LNHDA and SQIVND (reference sequence). CDR3 sequence: CASSIGSGLERHF. The CDR3 region has the DNA TGTGCCAGTAGCATAGGTTCCGGACTTGAACGACACTTT.

This clonotype showed up just a few times. The rearrangement uses TRBV28 and TRBJ2-7; 10 nucleotides match TRBD1. The CDR3 covers 16 residues. Trimming cost V 6 bases and J 9 bases; bases outside gene matches: 17. CDR1 is MDHEN, CDR2 SYDVKM, per germline. CDR3 in amino acids: CASRGDRGLFEAAQYF. The CDR3 nucleotides read TGTGCCAGCAGGGGGGACAGGGGCTTATTCGAGGCCGCGCAGTACTTC.

This clonotype has only a few counts. V is TRBV9 and J is TRBJ2-3; 14 bases fit TRBD2. The germline CDR1 and CDR2 sequences are SGDLS and YYNGEE. V dropped 6 bases and J dropped 0; count of bases not matched to a gene: 15. This CDR3 spans 20 amino acids. CDR3: CASMLGTSGSRTTSTDTQYF. CDR3 coding DNA: TGTGCCAGCATGCTAGGGACTAGCGGGAGTCGGACCACTAGCACAGATACGCAGTATTTT.

The table lists this clonotype with a few counts. The V gene is TRBV5-5, the J gene TRBJ1-5; D may be TRBD1 (5 bases). Germline loops: CDR1 SGHKS, CDR2 YYEKEE (reference sequence). This CDR3 comprises 15 residues. Trimming took off 3 bases at V and 4 bases at J, with 14 bases between the two ends. The CDR3, as DNA: TGTGCCAGCAGCTGGTACCGGGACCCTAATCAGCCCCAGCATTTT. Protein product: CASSWYRDPNQPQHF.

This clonotype was recorded at least ten times. The V call is TRBV7-9, the J call TRBJ2-7; D is perhaps TRBD2 (5 bases). The germline V gene encodes CDR1 SEHNR and CDR2 FQNEAQ (reference sequence). CDR3 length equals 13 residues. Trimming took off 3 bases at V and 3 bases at J, with 9 bases between the two ends. CDR3 in amino acids: CASSFGNVYEQYF. The CDR3 DNA reads as TGTGCCAGCAGCTTCGGGAACGTCTACGAGCAGTACTTC.

The V call is TRBV30, the J call TRBJ2-7; the D gene could be TRBD1 or TRBD2 (5 bases each). Germline loops: CDR1 GTSNPN, CDR2 SVGIG (reference sequence). V lost 7 bases, J lost 6 bases, and 19 bases lay in between. CDR3 size: 13 residues. The CDR3 DNA reads TGTGCCTTTTCTCCGGGGACCCCGCGCGAGCAGTACTTC. Protein sequence: CAFSPGTPREQYF.

This clonotype came up many times. This chain links TRBV11-2 with TRBJ2-7, with D possibly being TRBD1 (6 bases). V was cut by 4 bases and J by 5 bases, with 9 bases left in between. The CDR3 has 12 amino acids. Germline V CDR1 and CDR2: SGHAT, FQNNGV. CDR3: CASSSHRDEQYF. The CDR3, as DNA: TGTGCCAGCAGCTCCCACAGGGACGAGCAGTACTTC.

This clonotype occurred once. The chain carries TRBV30 and TRBJ2-1, with D hard to call. The CDR3 is made up of 14 amino acids. The germline V gene encodes CDR1 GTSNPN and CDR2 SVGIG (reference sequence). V shed 2 bases and J shed 0 bases, with 8 bases lying between them. The CDR3 DNA sequence: TGTGCCTGGAGTTTCAGCAGCTCCTACAATGAGCAGTTCTTC. Its translation is CAWSFSSSYNEQFF.

This sequence joins TRBV28 and TRBJ2-5, with unresolved D. In germline, CDR1 is MDHEN, CDR2 SYDVKM. V was cut by 6 bases and J by 5 bases, with 25 bases left in between. The CDR3 contains 17 residues. The CDR3 sequence is CASSSQPGVSLEETQYF. In nucleotides, the CDR3 is TGTGCCAGCAGCTCACAACCTGGGGTTTCCCTGGAGGAGACCCAGTACTTC.

The table lists this clonotype with a few counts. The rearrangement links TRBV3-1 to TRBJ2-3; D ambiguous. The V gene's germline CDR1 is LGHDT and CDR2 YNNKEL (reference sequence). The CDR3 covers 12 residues. V was trimmed by 1 base and J by 7 bases, leaving 6 bases between them. The CDR3 coding sequence is TGTGCCAGCAGCCAAGTTGGGAATACGCAGTATTTT. Protein product: CASSQVGNTQYF.

This clonotype was recorded many times. This chain joins TRBV28 and TRBJ2-5; D is uncertain. The CDR3 has 11 amino acids. V dropped 9 bases and J dropped 2 bases, with 7 bases sitting between them. Germline V CDR1 and CDR2: MDHEN, SYDVKM. DNA of the CDR3: TGTGCCAGTCAGGAGCAAGAGACCCAGTACTTC. It is translated as CASQEQETQYF.

This clonotype was found a few times. The chain employs TRBV5-6 and TRBJ2-7; 9 bases are a match to TRBD1. V shed 10 bases, J shed 1 base, and the junction held 6 bases outside the gene matches. The CDR3 sequence is 13 residues long. Germline CDR1 reads SGHDT; CDR2 reads YYEEEE. CDR3 in DNA: TGTGCCTCACAGGGGGCGGAATCCTACGAGCAGTACTTC. Translation: CASQGAESYEQYF.

This clonotype came up many times. The V and J genes are TRBV7-9 and TRBJ2-1; TRBD2 matches 10 bases. The CDR3 covers 16 residues. Losses at the gene ends were 6 bases for V and 4 bases for J; bases not matched to a gene: 9. Germline loops: CDR1 SEHNR, CDR2 FQNEAQ (reference sequence). The CDR3 DNA is TGTGCCAGCAGTCCAGAGCGGACTAGCGGATACAATGAGCAGTTCTTC. Its protein is CASSPERTSGYNEQFF.